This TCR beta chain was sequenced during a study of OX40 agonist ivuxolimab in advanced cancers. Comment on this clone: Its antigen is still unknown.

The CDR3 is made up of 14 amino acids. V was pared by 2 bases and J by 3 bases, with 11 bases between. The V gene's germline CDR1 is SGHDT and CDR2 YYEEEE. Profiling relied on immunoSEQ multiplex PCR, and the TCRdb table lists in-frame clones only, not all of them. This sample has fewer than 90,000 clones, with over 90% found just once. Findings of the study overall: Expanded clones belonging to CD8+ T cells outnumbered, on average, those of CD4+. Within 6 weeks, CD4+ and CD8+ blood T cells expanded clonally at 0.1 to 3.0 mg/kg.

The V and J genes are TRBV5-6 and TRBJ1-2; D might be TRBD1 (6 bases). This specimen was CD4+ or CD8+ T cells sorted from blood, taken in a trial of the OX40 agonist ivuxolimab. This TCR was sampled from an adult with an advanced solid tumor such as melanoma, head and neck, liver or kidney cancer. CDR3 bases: TGTGCCAGCAGCTTAGGGGACAACCACTATGGCTACACCTTC. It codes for CASSLGDNHYGYTF.